The 32 T cell receptor beta chains listed next were all sequenced from one sample in a study of T cell responses to AZD1222 COVID-19 vaccine. Repertoires were generated with immunoSEQ multiplex PCR, while TCRdb's copy carries only in-frame clones and drops some. The sample holds about 93,000 clones, approximately 86% seen once. The sequencing here drew on peripheral blood, taken on day 0 of AZD1222 vaccination. The receptors come from an adult in good health.

This sequence joins TRBV6-5 and TRBJ2-5, with TRBD1 matching over 8 bases. The CDR3 loop spans 15 amino acids. The V and J ends lost 5 bases and 4 bases, in that order; junction bases with no gene match: 9. Germline V CDR1 and CDR2: MNHEY, SVGAGI. For the CDR3, the DNA is TGTGCCAGCAGTCCCCCCGGCAGGGGGCGAGAGACCCAGTACTTC. Translated, it gives CASSPPGRGRETQYF.

J is TRBJ2-7 and V is TRBV7-9; D is possibly TRBD1 or TRBD2 (5 bases each). This CDR3 is 12 amino acids long. The V end was cut by 5 bases, the J end by 4 bases, with 9 bases between. Germline V gene lookup returns CDR1 SEHNR and CDR2 FQNEAQ (reference sequence). In DNA form, the CDR3 reads TGTGCCAGCAGCCTCTGGGGGTACGAGCAGTACTTC. It is translated as CASSLWGYEQYF. Full variable domain (outside the CDR3, taken from reference TRBV7-9 and TRBJ2-7): DTGVSQNPRHKITKRGQNVTFRCDPISEHNRLYWYRQTLGQGPEFLTYFQNEAQLEKSRLLSDRFSAERPKGSFSTLEIQRTEQGDSAMYLCASSLWGYEQYFGPGTRLTVT.

This clone was recorded only once. The rearrangement uses TRBV7-2 and TRBJ2-7, with 8 positions matching TRBD2. V gave up 3 bases and J gave up 3 bases; unmatched junction bases: 7. CDR1 is SGHTA and CDR2 is FQGNSA in the germline V gene. The length of the CDR3 is 15 residues. CDR3: CASSFSRGGGYEQYF. The CDR3, as DNA: TGTGCCAGCAGCTTCTCACGGGGGGGAGGCTACGAGCAGTACTTC.

The rearrangement uses TRBV6-5 and TRBJ1-1, with 9 bases aligning to TRBD1. Trimming took 4 bases from V and 0 from J; bases not matched to a gene: 0. The CDR3 is 14 amino acids. CDR1 and CDR2 (germline): MNHEY, SVGAGI. The DNA of the CDR3 is TGTGCCAGCAGTTGGGACAGGGTGAACACTGAAGCTTTCTTT. It codes for CASSWDRVNTEAFF.

The chain employs TRBV19 and TRBJ1-5, with D unclear. The CDR3 contains 15 residues. CDR1 LNHDA and CDR2 SQIVND come from the germline V gene (reference sequence). V was trimmed by 3 bases and J by 1 base, leaving 10 bases between them. The CDR3 spells CASSMTHGSNQPQHF. In nucleotides, the CDR3 is TGTGCCAGTAGTATGACCCACGGAAGCAATCAGCCCCAGCATTTT.

This clone was seen just once. V usage is TRBV4-1 and J usage is TRBJ2-1, with 8 bases aligning to TRBD1. The CDR3 is made up of 20 amino acids. V was clipped by 0 bases and J by 0 bases; unmatched bases: 13. Germline V gene sequence: CDR1 MGHRA, CDR2 YSYEKL. The CDR3 region has the DNA TGCGCCAGCAGCCAAGAGGGGCAGGGGGCACTTGTAAGCTCCTACAATGAGCAGTTCTTC. Residues: CASSQEGQGALVSSYNEQFF.

J is TRBJ1-2 and V is TRBV4-3; 8 positions agree with TRBD1. This CDR3 has 14 residues. Looked up from germline, CDR1 is LGHNA and CDR2 is YSLEER. The V segment lost 4 bases and the J segment 6 bases; nucleotides outside the gene matches: 7. Written as DNA, the CDR3 is TGCGCCAGCAGCCGGAGGACAGGGCAGGATGGCTACACCTTC. This encodes CASSRRTGQDGYTF.

The chain couples TRBV6-5 to TRBJ2-7, with D possibly TRBD2 on 5 matching bases. Germline assignment: CDR1 MNHEY and CDR2 SVGAGI. This CDR3 comprises 15 residues. V lost 2 bases, J lost 2 bases, and 13 bases lay in between. The CDR3 spells CASSYHLPGTYEQYF. CDR3 sequence (DNA): TGTGCCAGCAGTTACCACCTGCCGGGAACCTACGAGCAGTACTTC.

V gene TRBV11-3 combines with J gene TRBJ2-7; D perhaps matches TRBD2 (7 bases). Germline values: CDR1 SGHNT, CDR2 YENEEA. CDR3 length: 17 residues. Trimming pared 5 bases from V and 3 bases from J, leaving 23 bases between. The CDR3 here is CASSQARGGRGFYEQYF. The CDR3 region has the DNA TGTGCCAGCAGCCAGGCCCGCGGGGGAAGGGGGTTCTACGAGCAGTACTTC.

The rearrangement links TRBV28 to TRBJ2-2, with 10 bases fitting TRBD2. Germline V gene data show CDR1 as MDHEN and CDR2 as SYDVKM. After removal of 2 bases from V and 5 bases from J, the junction contained 5 bases not matched to a gene. This CDR3 is 16 amino acids long. The CDR3 loop reads CASSLLAGVGTGELFF. The CDR3 DNA reads as TGTGCCAGCAGTTTACTAGCGGGAGTTGGAACCGGGGAGCTGTTTTTT.

The CDR3 here is CASGSGGPDTQYF. CDR3 bases: TGCGCCAGCGGTAGCGGAGGGCCAGATACGCAGTATTTT. The V gene is TRBV10-2, the J gene TRBJ2-3, with D maybe TRBD2 (6 bases). Germline V gives CDR1 WSHSY, CDR2 SAAADI. V lost 8 bases to trimming and J lost 4 bases, with 13 bases between them. CDR3 length: 13 amino acids.

The gene calls are TRBV6-5 and TRBJ1-1; 7 bases are shared with TRBD1. The CDR3 sequence is 16 residues long. Trimming took 2 bases from V and 0 from J; bases not matched to a gene: 6. Germline CDR1 and CDR2: MNHEY and SVGAGI. The CDR3 protein is CASSYQPGTVNTEAFF. CDR3 sequence (DNA): TGTGCCAGCAGTTACCAACCCGGGACAGTGAACACTGAAGCTTTCTTT.

This chain uses TRBV3-1 (or the pseudogene TRBV3-2) with TRBJ1-5; no reliable D call. Trimming removed 4 bases at V and 7 bases at J, with 14 bases between. Germline-derived CDR1 and CDR2 are LGHDT and YNNKEL (reference sequence). This CDR3 spans 14 amino acids. Here the CDR3 DNA reads TGTGCCAGCAGCCCCTTCGGAGCAGGCCAGCCCCAGCATTTT. It translates to CASSPFGAGQPQHF.

The gene calls are TRBV6-5 and TRBJ1-5; D ambiguous. This CDR3 contains 16 residues. V was pared by 2 bases and J by 0 bases, with 11 bases between. Germline V gene sequence: CDR1 MNHEY, CDR2 SVGAGI. The CDR3 protein is CASSYTFRCSNQPQHF. CDR3 nucleotide sequence: TGTGCCAGCAGTTACACGTTTAGGTGTAGCAATCAGCCCCAGCATTTT.

V is TRBV7-6 and J is TRBJ1-2, with D tentatively TRBD1 (5 bases). V gave up 4 bases and J gave up 6 bases, with 12 bases separating them. Germline CDR1 is SGHVS and CDR2 is FNYEAQ. This CDR3 has 13 amino acids. The CDR3 reads CASSSGTDNGYTF. The CDR3 coding sequence is TGTGCCAGCAGCTCCGGGACGGATAATGGCTACACCTTC.

V gene TRBV7-8 combines with J gene TRBJ2-2, with a possible D match to TRBD2 (6 bases). This CDR3 comprises 15 residues. The germline gives CDR1 SGHVS, CDR2 FQNEAQ. Trimming cost V 6 bases and J 4 bases, with 15 bases left between them. CDR3 bases: TGTGCCAGCAGTTTCACGGAGGGCAGCACCGGGGAGCTGTTTTTT. This translates into CASSFTEGSTGELFF. Supplemented by reference TRBV7-8 and TRBJ2-2, the full variable domain reads GAGVSQSPRYKVAKRGQDVALRCDPISGHVSLFWYQQALGQGPEFLTYFQNEAQLDKSGLPSDRFFAERPEGSVSTLKIQRTQQEDSAVYLCASSFTEGSTGELFFGEGSRLTVL.

The chain carries TRBV6-2 or TRBV6-3 and TRBJ2-7, with TRBD1 identical over 8 bases. CDR3 length: 15 amino acids. The V and J ends lost 5 bases and 6 bases, in that order; junction bases with no gene match: 12. Germline V gene lookup returns CDR1 MNHEY and CDR2 SVGEGT. CDR3 nucleotides: TGTGCCAGCAGTGGTCGGGACAGGATAAGAGGCGAGCAGTACTTC. Protein sequence: CASSGRDRIRGEQYF.

V gene TRBV25-1 combines with J gene TRBJ1-6; D is undetermined. This CDR3 region has 14 residues. V lost 4 bases and J 10 bases, leaving 14 bases between the germline ends. Per germline, CDR1 MGHDK and CDR2 SYGVNS. CDR3 bases: TGTGCCAGCAGTGGGGTCGAGACGGGGTCACCCCTCCACTTT. Translating gives CASSGVETGSPLHF.

V gene TRBV21-1 combines with J gene TRBJ1-5. TRBV21-1 is described as a pseudogene. This CDR3 contains 19 residues. CDR3 sequence: CASSKVMGGAKGSNQPQHF. Written as DNA, the CDR3 is TGTGCCAGCAGCAAAGTAATGGGGGGGGCGAAGGGTAGCAATCAGCCCCAGCATTTT.

This chain links TRBV7-3 with TRBJ2-6, with D possibly TRBD1 on 5 matching bases. This CDR3 spans 17 amino acids. Between the trimmed V and J ends, which lost 5 bases and 4 bases, there was a span of 18 bases. CDR1 and CDR2 from the germline V gene are SGHTA and FQGTGA. The CDR3 DNA follows: TGTGCCAGCAGCCCCATGGGGCTGTTCTCGGGGGCCAACGTCCTGACTTTC. Translated: CASSPMGLFSGANVLTF.

This chain links TRBV7-8 with TRBJ1-5; D is unclear. CDR3 length equals 16 residues. Germline V gene sequence: CDR1 SGHVS, CDR2 FQNEAQ. The V gene lost 5 bases and the J gene lost 0 bases, with 14 bases spanning the gap. CDR3 region: CASSATIAHSNQPQHF. In DNA form, the CDR3 reads TGTGCCAGCAGCGCTACAATCGCTCATAGCAATCAGCCCCAGCATTTT.

This chain connects TRBV9 to TRBJ2-7; tentative D call: TRBD2 (5 bases). There are 13 residues in the CDR3. V was trimmed by 2 bases and J by 2 bases, leaving 8 bases between them. Germline V gene sequence: CDR1 SGDLS, CDR2 YYNGEE. The CDR3 here is CASSVPGTYEQYF. The CDR3 DNA reads as TGTGCCAGCAGCGTTCCGGGAACCTACGAGCAGTACTTC. Combining the CDR3 with reference TRBV9 and TRBJ2-7 gives the whole variable domain DSGVTQTPKHLITATGQRVTLRCSPRSGDLSVYWYQQSLDQGLQFLIQYYNGEERAKGNILERFSAQQFPDLHSELNLSSLELGDSALYFCASSVPGTYEQYFGPGTRLTVT.

The V and J genes are TRBV11-3 and TRBJ1-6, with a possible D match to TRBD1 (5 bases). The CDR3 totals 16 residues. CDR1 is SGHNT, CDR2 YENEEA, per germline. The V end lost 1 base, the J end lost 5 bases, and 12 bases lay between the germline ends. In DNA form, the CDR3 reads TGTGCCAGCAGCTTAGGAGTGGGGGGGAATAATTCACCCCTCCACTTT. Amino acid sequence: CASSLGVGGNNSPLHF.

The rearrangement links TRBV6-2 or TRBV6-3 to TRBJ2-1, with 7 bases identical to TRBD2. Trimming took 7 bases from V and 3 from J; bases not matched to a gene: 6. The CDR3 is made up of 14 amino acids. Per germline, CDR1 MNHEY and CDR2 SVGEGT. CDR3 nucleotide sequence: TGTGCCAGCACCCCGGGACTAAACTACAATGAGCAGTTCTTC. This codes for CASTPGLNYNEQFF.

The sample holds a few counts of this clone. The chain has TRBV10-3 and TRBJ1-4; D gene ambiguous. The CDR3 is 13 residues long. Germline V gene lookup returns CDR1 ENHRY and CDR2 SYGVKD. V lost 6 bases and J lost 2, with 7 bases in between. CDR3 coding DNA: TGTGCCATCAGGGACTCGACTAATGAAAAACTGTTTTTT. Encoded protein: CAIRDSTNEKLFF.

Here the CDR3 reads CASSSLGSGGAFF. CDR3 coding DNA: TGTGCCAGCAGTTCCCTCGGGTCAGGGGGAGCTTTCTTT. This chain links TRBV27 with TRBJ1-1, with 7 bases aligning to TRBD1. V was clipped by 4 bases and J by 10 bases; unmatched bases: 9. CDR1 and CDR2 (germline): MNHEY, SMNVEV (reference sequence). The CDR3 totals 13 residues.

The V gene is TRBV18, the J gene TRBJ2-1; 10 bases match TRBD1. V lost 5 bases, J lost 6 bases, and 7 bases stayed unmatched. Germline lookup yields CDR1 KGHSH and CDR2 LQKENI. The CDR3 extends over 15 amino acids. The CDR3 DNA is TGTGCCAGCTCAGTGGGACAGGGGACAGGCAATGAGCAGTTCTTC. This codes for CASSVGQGTGNEQFF.

V and J are TRBV4-3 and TRBJ2-1; TRBD1 or TRBD2 may be the D gene (5 bases each). The V gene's germline CDR1 is LGHNA and CDR2 YSLEER. The germline V and J ends were trimmed by 4 bases and 7 bases, with 17 bases remaining between them. The CDR3 sequence is 15 residues long. CDR3 sequence reads: CASSRGPLGVNEQFF. The CDR3 DNA reads as TGCGCCAGCAGCCGGGGACCATTAGGAGTGAATGAGCAGTTCTTC.

The chain links TRBV4-1 to TRBJ1-1; no firm D call. Germline V gives CDR1 MGHRA, CDR2 YSYEKL. V lost 4 bases, J lost 1 base, and 7 bases lay in between. The CDR3 has 13 amino acids. This CDR3 reads CASSPPWNTEAFF. CDR3 nucleotide sequence: TGCGCCAGCAGCCCCCCCTGGAACACTGAAGCTTTCTTT.

V gene TRBV4-2 combines with J gene TRBJ1-5, with TRBD1 matching 8 bases. From germline, CDR1 is LGHNA and CDR2 YNFKEQ. The CDR3 has 17 amino acids. The junction had 7 bases not matched to a gene; V was cut back by 2 bases and J by 1 base. The CDR3: CASSQNPGQASNQPQHF. In DNA, the CDR3 is TGTGCCAGCAGCCAAAACCCGGGACAGGCGAGCAATCAGCCCCAGCATTTT.

The CDR3 nucleotides are TGTGCCACTAAGCGGGACAGGGGGGCGGAGACCCAGTACTTC. Its protein product is CATKRDRGAETQYF. The chain carries TRBV19 and TRBJ2-5; 11 bases match TRBD1. Germline CDR1 reads LNHDA; CDR2 reads SQIVND (reference sequence). CDR3 size: 14 residues. V was pared by 10 bases and J by 5 bases, with 9 bases of the junction left unmatched. The full variable domain, its missing parts supplied by reference TRBV19 and TRBJ2-5, is DGGITQSPKYLFRKEGQNVTLSCEQNLNHDAMYWYRQDPGQGLRLIYYSQIVNDFQKGDIAEGYSVSREKKESFPLTVTSAQKNPTAFYLCATKRDRGAETQYFGPGTRLLVL.

This clone turned up a few times. The chain uses TRBV9 and TRBJ2-6; possibly TRBD2 for D (5 bases). Germline assignment: CDR1 SGDLS and CDR2 YYNGEE. V was shortened by 3 bases and J by 0 bases, with 10 bases between the two germline ends. CDR3 length equals 16 residues. CDR3 DNA sequence: TGTGCCAGCAGCGCCCCGCGGGCCTCTGGGGCCAACGTCCTGACTTTC. It specifies CASSAPRASGANVLTF.